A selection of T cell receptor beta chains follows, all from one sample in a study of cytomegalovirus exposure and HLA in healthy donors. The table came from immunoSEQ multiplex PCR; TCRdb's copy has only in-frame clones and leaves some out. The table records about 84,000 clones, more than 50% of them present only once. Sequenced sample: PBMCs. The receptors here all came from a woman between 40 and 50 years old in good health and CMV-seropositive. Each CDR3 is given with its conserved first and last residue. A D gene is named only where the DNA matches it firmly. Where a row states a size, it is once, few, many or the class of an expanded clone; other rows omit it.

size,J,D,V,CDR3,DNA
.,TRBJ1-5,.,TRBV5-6,CASRLWTDNNQPQHF,TGTGCCAGCAGATTATGGACAGACAACAATCAGCCCCAGCATTTT
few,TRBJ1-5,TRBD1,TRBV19,CASSTTGNQPQHF,TGTGCCAGTAGCACGACAGGGAATCAGCCCCAGCATTTT
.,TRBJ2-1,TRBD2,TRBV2,CASSPKREGRNEQFF,TGTGCCAGCAGTCCCAAGCGGGAGGGCCGTAATGAGCAGTTCTTC
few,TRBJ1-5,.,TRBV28,CASSRPGSNQPQHF,TGTGCCAGCAGTAGGCCCGGGAGCAATCAGCCCCAGCATTTT
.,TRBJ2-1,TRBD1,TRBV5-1,CASSLAGDSRGQQFF,TGCGCCAGCAGCTTGGCTGGGGACAGCCGTGGACAGCAGTTCTTC
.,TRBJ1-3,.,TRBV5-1,CASSLDPGTAGNTIYF,TGCGCCAGCAGCTTGGACCCAGGGACTGCTGGAAACACCATATATTTT
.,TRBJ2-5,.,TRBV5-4,CASSRGTEETQYF,TGTGCCAGCAGCAGGGGGACGGAAGAGACCCAGTACTTC
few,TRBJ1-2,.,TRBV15,CATSGRPGHIYGYTF,TGTGCCACCAGCGGACGCCCGGGACACATCTATGGCTACACCTTC
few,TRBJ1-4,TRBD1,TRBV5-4,CASSLQGAAEKLFF,TGTGCCAGCAGCTTGCAGGGGGCGGCTGAAAAACTGTTTTTT
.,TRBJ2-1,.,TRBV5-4,CALRSFNEQFF,TGTGCCCTCAGATCCTTCAATGAGCAGTTCTTC
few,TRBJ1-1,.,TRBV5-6,CASSFVLGEGGLEAFF,TGTGCCAGCAGCTTTGTTCTGGGCGAAGGAGGGCTTGAAGCTTTCTTT
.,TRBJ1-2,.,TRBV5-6,CASSQLAQANPSNYGYTF,TGTGCCAGCAGCCAATTAGCGCAGGCGAATCCCTCGAACTATGGCTACACCTTC
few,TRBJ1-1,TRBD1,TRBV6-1,CASSSATGRRAEAFF,TGTGCCAGCAGTTCCGCGACAGGGAGGAGGGCTGAAGCTTTCTTT
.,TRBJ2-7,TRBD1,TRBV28,CASSPRTWTGDNEQYF,TGTGCCAGCAGTCCTCGTACCTGGACAGGGGACAACGAGCAGTACTTC
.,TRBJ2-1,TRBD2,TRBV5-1,CASSLATSTNNEQFF,TGCGCCAGCAGCTTGGCGACTAGCACTAACAATGAGCAGTTCTTC
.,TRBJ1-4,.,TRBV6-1,CASSDGGGEKLFF,TGTGCCAGCAGTGATGGGGGCGGAGAAAAACTGTTTTTT
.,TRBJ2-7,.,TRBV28,CASSLTGPYEQYF,TGTGCCAGCAGTTTAACAGGCCCCTACGAGCAGTACTTC
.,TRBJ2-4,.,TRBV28,CASSSPGLVLAKNIQYF,TGTGCCAGCAGTTCGCCGGGACTCGTCCTAGCCAAAAACATTCAGTACTTC
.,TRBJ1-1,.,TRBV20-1,CSAGGNTEAFF,TGCAGTGCTGGCGGGAACACTGAAGCTTTCTTT
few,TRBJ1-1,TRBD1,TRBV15,CATSSGQGADTEAFF,TGTGCCACCAGCAGCGGACAGGGGGCCGACACTGAAGCTTTCTTT
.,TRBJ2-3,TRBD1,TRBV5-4,CASSSRDRGTDTQYF,TGTGCCAGCAGCTCCCGGGACAGGGGCACAGATACGCAGTATTTT
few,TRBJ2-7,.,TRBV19,CASSRVWSYEQYF,TGTGCCAGTAGTAGAGTTTGGAGCTACGAGCAGTACTTC
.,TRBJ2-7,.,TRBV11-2,CASSLEQGSAYEQYF,TGTGCCAGCAGCTTAGAACAGGGTTCAGCCTACGAGCAGTACTTC
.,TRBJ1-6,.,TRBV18,CASSSPDPRALHF,TGTGCCAGCTCGTCCCCTGACCCGAGGGCCCTCCACTTT
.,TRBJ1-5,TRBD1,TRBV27,CASSLGTGENSNQPQHF,TGTGCCAGCAGTTTGGGGACAGGGGAAAATAGCAATCAGCCCCAGCATTTT